This T cell receptor (beta chain) was identified in a study of long-term antiretroviral therapy in people with HIV. Study-wide points: CDR3 length ranges were narrower in HIV repertoires than in controls. Clones expanded before ART dominated the repertoire at all time points. Transplant-donor-level diversity was not reached after ART, though diversity increased.

immunoSEQ v3.0 was run at survey level. The protocol was immunoSEQ multiplex PCR, while the TCRdb copy is restricted to in-frame clones and leaves out a portion. The sample yields fewer than 40,000 clones, 70% to 90% seen once. This clone has a single count. Antigen unknown. This CDR3 contains 14 residues. Germline V gene lookup returns CDR1 KGHSH and CDR2 LQKENI. Deletions cut 3 bases from V and 5 bases from J, with 13 bases between. The sequence was obtained from a young woman with HIV. Sequenced material: unsorted PBMCs, taken just before starting antiretroviral therapy. The chain uses TRBV18 and TRBJ2-5; tentative D call: TRBD1 (6 bases). The CDR3 protein is CASSPLRGTETQYF. DNA of the CDR3: TGTGCCAGCTCACCTCTCAGGGGAACGGAGACCCAGTACTTC.